The 5 T cell receptor beta chains in this list originate from one sample, sequenced in a study of OX40 agonist ivuxolimab in advanced cancers. Assay: immunoSEQ multiplex PCR; the TCRdb copy retains only in-frame clones and omits some. The sample consists of approximately 68,000 clones, about 90% of them appearing once. Sequencing used CD4+ or CD8+ T cells sorted from blood, obtained in a trial of the OX40 agonist ivuxolimab. Every receptor here comes from an adult with an advanced solid tumor such as melanoma, head and neck, liver or kidney cancer.

The chain joins TRBV7-2 to TRBJ2-2; D gene uncertain. V gave up 2 bases and J gave up 2 bases, with 6 bases separating them. The length of the CDR3 is 14 residues. CDR1 and CDR2 (germline): SGHTA, FQGNSA. Here the CDR3 reads CASSLRVNTGELFF. DNA for the CDR3: TGTGCCAGCAGCTTAAGGGTTAACACCGGGGAGCTGTTTTTT. The variable domain in full, with the rest retrieved from reference TRBV7-2 and TRBJ2-2, is GAGVSQSPSNKVTEKGKDVELRCDPISGHTALYWYRQSLGQGLEFLIYFQGNSAPDKSGLPSDRFSAERTGGSVSTLTIQRTQQEDSAVYLCASSLRVNTGELFFGEGSRLTVL.

The chain recombines TRBV15 with TRBJ2-2; D is possibly TRBD2 (6 bases). V was pared by 0 bases and J by 0 bases, with 11 bases between. The CDR3 contains 17 residues. In germline, CDR1 is LNHNV, CDR2 YYDKDF (reference sequence). This CDR3 reads CATSRDLGGANTGELFF. The DNA for the CDR3 is TGTGCCACCAGCAGAGATTTGGGCGGGGCGAACACCGGGGAGCTGTTTTTT.

The CDR3: CASSFPGLTYEQYF. CDR3 nucleotide sequence: TGTGCCAGCAGTTTCCCGGGCCTTACCTACGAGCAGTACTTC. J is TRBJ2-7 and V is TRBV28; D unresolved. The CDR3 is 14 residues long. Germline V gene sequence: CDR1 MDHEN, CDR2 SYDVKM. V gave up 3 bases and J gave up 2 bases, with 11 bases separating them.

V and J are TRBV11-3 and TRBJ2-1; 8 positions agree with TRBD2. The germline V gene has CDR1 SGHNT and CDR2 YENEEA. Trimming took 5 bases from V and 10 from J; bases not matched to a gene: 7. The CDR3 loop spans 13 amino acids. CDR3 sequence (DNA): TGTGCCAGCAGCGGACCGGGACTAGGCGAGCAGTTCTTC. It translates to CASSGPGLGEQFF.

V and J are TRBV10-3 and TRBJ1-3; TRBD1 matches at 10 bases. The CDR3 spans 15 residues. CDR1 and CDR2 (germline): ENHRY, SYGVKD. The V gene end was trimmed by 7 bases and the J gene end by 4 bases; junction bases not matched to a gene: 7. The CDR3 here is CAITPGQGSGNTIYF. CDR3 DNA sequence: TGTGCCATCACCCCGGGACAGGGGTCAGGAAACACCATATATTTT.